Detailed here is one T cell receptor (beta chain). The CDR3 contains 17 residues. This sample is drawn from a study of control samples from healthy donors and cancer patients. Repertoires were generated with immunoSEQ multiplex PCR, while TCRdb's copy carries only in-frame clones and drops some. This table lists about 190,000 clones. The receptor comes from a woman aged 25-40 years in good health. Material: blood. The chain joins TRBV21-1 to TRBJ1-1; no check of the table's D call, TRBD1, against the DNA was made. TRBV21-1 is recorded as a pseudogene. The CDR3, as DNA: TGTGCCAGCAGCAGCCACGCTACAGGTAGGGGAAACACTGAAGCTTTCTTT. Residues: CASSSHATGRGNTEAFF.